This record concerns one T cell receptor (beta chain) sequence. This entry belongs to a study of T cell changes during pregnancy in multiple sclerosis. This CDR3 region has 16 residues. Here immunoSEQ multiplex PCR was the method, and the copy in TCRdb shows in-frame clones only, minus some. The sample gives tens of thousands of clones, around 89% of which show up once; 3% to 3.5% is in the top ten. The source of this sequence is a female donor in good health, enrolled as a control in a pregnancy study. Sequenced material: CD4+ T cells from peripheral blood mononuclear cells, taken in the first trimester of pregnancy. The gene calls are TRBV21-1 and TRBJ2-2; the table gives TRBD2 as D, unverified against the DNA. TRBV21-1 has pseudogene status. Written as DNA, the CDR3 is TGTGCCAGCAGCACCCGCTCCCGGGACTATCCCGGGGAGCTGTTTTTT. This gives the protein CASSTRSRDYPGELFF.